These T cell receptor beta chains were read from a single sample in a study of control samples from healthy donors and cancer patients. Clones were read by immunoSEQ multiplex PCR, and TCRdb kept only the in-frame ones, dropping some. The repertoire holds about 250,000 clones, with over 75% as singletons. The sequencing sample was made of PBMCs. The receptors originated from a woman aged 60-70 years with lung cancer. Each CDR3 is given with its conserved first and last residue. Fields, in order: J gene, clone size, V gene, D gene, CDR3 protein, CDR3 DNA. A D gene is named only where the DNA matches it firmly. The listing skips clone size in some rows; elsewhere it reads once, few, many or a size class.

TRBJ1-4 - TRBV4-2 - CASSQARVRTNEKLFF TGTGCCAGCAGCCAGGCCAGGGTTCGGACTAATGAAAAACTGTTTTTT
TRBJ2-5 - TRBV2 TRBD2 CASRPRTSGRAASQETQYF TGTGCCAGCCGACCGAGGACTAGCGGGAGGGCCGCCAGCCAAGAGACCCAGTACTTC
TRBJ2-3 - TRBV10-1 - CASSDGGTDTQYF TGCGCCAGCAGTGATGGAGGCACAGATACGCAGTATTTT
TRBJ1-4 - TRBV2 TRBD1 CASSERDREQEKLFF TGTGCCAGCAGTGAGAGGGACAGGGAACAGGAAAAACTGTTTTTT
TRBJ1-4 once TRBV6-6 - CASWDPNEKLFF TGTGCCAGTTGGGACCCCAATGAAAAACTGTTTTTT
TRBJ1-5 once TRBV5-6 TRBD1 CASSQGAGQPQHF TGTGCCAGCAGTCAGGGGGCAGGGCAGCCCCAGCATTTT
TRBJ2-7 - TRBV18 TRBD2 CASSPQLAGGEQYF TGTGCCAGCTCACCACAACTAGCGGGGGGGGAGCAGTACTTC
TRBJ2-1 - TRBV18 - CASSLLPPGQGSRDEQFF TGTGCCAGCTCACTTCTCCCACCCGGGCAGGGGAGTAGGGATGAGCAGTTCTTC
TRBJ2-5 - TRBV19 - CASRRMDSGQETQYF TGTGCCAGTAGGAGGATGGACTCCGGCCAAGAGACCCAGTACTTC
TRBJ1-2 - TRBV6-5 TRBD1 CASSWDRGNGYTF TGTGCCAGCAGTTGGGACAGGGGTAATGGCTACACCTTC
TRBJ1-4 - TRBV5-1 - CASSPGANRVNEKLFF TGCGCCAGCAGCCCAGGGGCGAACAGGGTTAATGAAAAACTGTTTTTT
TRBJ2-7 - TRBV24-1 TRBD2 CATSELRLAGDSGGYEQYF TGTGCCACCAGTGAACTTCGGCTAGCGGGAGATTCGGGTGGGTACGAGCAGTACTTC
TRBJ2-5 - TRBV7-8 - CASSPQETQYF TGTGCCAGCAGCCCGCAGGAGACCCAGTACTTC
TRBJ1-3 - TRBV5-6 - CASSLNTVGFGNTIYF TGTGCCAGCAGCTTGAATACTGTGGGTTTCGGAAACACCATATATTTT
TRBJ2-4 - TRBV27 - CASSLSRTGTILAKNIQYF TGTGCCAGCAGTTTATCGAGGACGGGGACGATACTAGCCAAAAACATTCAGTACTTC
TRBJ1-6 - TRBV7-8 - CASSLVRENSPLHF TGTGCCAGCAGCTTAGTACGGGAGAATTCACCCCTCCACTTT
TRBJ1-2 - TRBV7-8 - CASSWWGVDYGYTF TGTGCCAGCAGCTGGTGGGGGGTGGACTATGGCTACACCTTC
TRBJ1-4 once TRBV5-1 TRBD1 CASSSGQGVVNEKLFF TGCGCCAGCAGCTCCGGACAGGGGGTGGTGAATGAAAAACTGTTTTTT
TRBJ2-5 - TRBV7-3 - CASSPGQSETQYF TGTGCCAGCAGTCCCGGACAGTCAGAGACCCAGTACTTC
TRBJ1-2 - TRBV28 - CASSSAPRTLYGYTF TGTGCCAGCAGTTCGGCCCCCAGGACGCTCTATGGCTACACCTTC
TRBJ1-2 - TRBV6-1 - CASSDRTSYGYTF TGTGCCAGCAGTGACAGGACCTCCTATGGCTACACCTTC
TRBJ2-7 - TRBV9 - CASSGLVGYEQYF TGTGCCAGCAGCGGCCTCGTGGGTTACGAGCAGTACTTC
TRBJ2-3 - TRBV29-1 TRBD1 CSADRGTDTQYF TGCAGCGCTGACAGGGGGACAGATACGCAGTATTTT
TRBJ1-5 - TRBV19 - CASSETSNQPQHF TGTGCCAGTAGTGAGACGAGCAATCAGCCCCAGCATTTT
TRBJ1-2 - TRBV3-1/TRBV3-2 - CASSQGTANYGYTF TGTGCCAGCAGCCAAGGGACTGCCAACTATGGCTACACCTTC
TRBJ1-3 - TRBV5-1 - CASSGDAGNTIYF TGCGCCAGCAGTGGAGACGCGGGAAACACCATATATTTT
TRBJ2-2 - TRBV2 TRBD1 CASRGGQGNTGELVF TGTGCCAGCAGAGGCGGACAGGGCAACACCGGGGAGCTGGTTTTT
TRBJ1-5 - TRBV5-1 TRBD1 CASSGGTGDQPQHF TGCGCCAGCAGCGGCGGGACAGGGGATCAGCCCCAGCATTTT
TRBJ2-7 many TRBV2 - CASGYVEDEQYF TGTGCCAGCGGCTATGTTGAGGACGAGCAGTACTTC
TRBJ1-2 - TRBV28 - CASSPRAYGYTF TGTGCCAGCAGCCCCAGGGCCTATGGCTACACCTTC
TRBJ2-7 many TRBV5-1 - CASSSAFSRVYEQYF TGCGCCAGCAGCAGCGCTTTCTCCAGGGTCTACGAGCAGTACTTC
TRBJ2-1 once TRBV4-1 - CASSQFITGYNEQFF TGCGCCAGCAGCCAGTTCATTACGGGTTACAATGAGCAGTTCTTC
TRBJ1-1 - TRBV3-1/TRBV3-2 - CASRPLGQRNTEAFF TGTGCCAGCAGGCCCCTCGGGCAGAGGAACACTGAAGCTTTCTTT
TRBJ2-5 - TRBV6-5 TRBD1 CASRTGAGETQYF TGTGCCAGCAGGACAGGGGCTGGAGAGACCCAGTACTTC
TRBJ1-6 - TRBV6-2/TRBV6-3 - CASSYPGLDNSPLHF TGTGCCAGCAGTTACCCGGGGCTTGATAATTCACCCCTCCACTTT
TRBJ2-1 - TRBV20-1 TRBD1 CSASPTPRQGSSYNEQFF TGCAGTGCTAGTCCCACACCTCGACAGGGGAGCTCCTACAATGAGCAGTTCTTC
TRBJ1-2 - TRBV5-4 - CASSLEGGAANYGYTF TGTGCCAGCAGCTTGGAAGGTGGGGCAGCTAACTATGGCTACACCTTC
TRBJ2-5 - TRBV24-1 TRBD1 CATSGGQGASEETQYF TGTGCCACCTCCGGGGGACAGGGGGCTTCAGAAGAGACCCAGTACTTC
TRBJ1-3 - TRBV7-3 - CASSSGEAGNTIYF TGTGCCAGCAGCTCCGGGGAGGCTGGAAACACCATATATTTT
TRBJ2-5 - TRBV6-6 TRBD2 CASSYPGAGAGTQYF TGTGCCAGCAGTTACCCGGGAGCGGGGGCAGGGACCCAGTACTTC
TRBJ2-4 - TRBV13 TRBD1 CASSLGRLVGTGTAKNIQYF TGTGCCAGCAGCTTAGGCCGTTTGGTTGGGACAGGGACCGCCAAAAACATTCAGTACTTC
TRBJ1-1 few TRBV27 - CASSLGSKNTEAFF TGTGCCAGCAGTTTGGGAAGCAAGAACACTGAAGCTTTCTTT
TRBJ2-1 - TRBV29-1 TRBD2 CSVELSGTYNEQFF TGCAGCGTAGAACTCAGCGGGACCTACAATGAGCAGTTCTTC
TRBJ2-2 - TRBV2 - CASSEWGRGTGELFF TGTGCCAGCAGCGAATGGGGGCGGGGCACCGGGGAGCTGTTTTTT